The 17 T cell receptor beta chains presented below share a single source sample, sequenced in a study of beta chain features in type 1 diabetes. Study outcomes and limitations: Among all four CD4+ subsets, Type 1 diabetes patients had TCRB CDR3s that were moderately but significantly shorter.

What these receptors recognize is not known. Expressed TCRB transcripts were sequenced after all isolated RNA was converted to cDNA. Sequenced by immunoSEQ multiplex PCR; TCRdb stores in-frame clones only, minus some. The data show around 280,000 clones, roughly 15% seen once. The sequencing input was naive CD4+ T cells from blood. Every receptor here comes from a man younger than 35 with type 1 diabetes.

The CDR3 DNA reads TGTGCCTGGAGTGACCGAGTCGGCTACACCTTC. Its protein is CAWSDRVGYTF. The J gene is TRBJ1-2, the V gene TRBV30; the D is unclear. The CDR3 covers 11 residues. Germline loops: CDR1 GTSNPN, CDR2 SVGIG (reference sequence). Trimming cost V 1 base and J 8 bases, with 8 bases left between them.

This chain links TRBV28 with TRBJ2-3, with a weak D call TRBD1 (6 bases). Trimming took off 3 bases at V and 3 bases at J, with 13 bases between the two ends. This CDR3 spans 15 amino acids. Germline lookup yields CDR1 MDHEN and CDR2 SYDVKM. The CDR3 is CASSFTGRGTDTQYF. The CDR3 coding sequence is TGTGCCAGCAGTTTCACAGGGCGAGGAACAGATACGCAGTATTTT.

This clone occurred a few times. The rearrangement uses TRBV7-9 and TRBJ2-7, with TRBD1 as a possible D gene (5 bases). The V end was cut by 3 bases, the J end by 7 bases, with 19 bases between. Germline V gene data show CDR1 as SEHNR and CDR2 as FQNEAQ (reference sequence). The CDR3 contains 15 residues. The DNA for the CDR3 is TGTGCCAGCAGCTTCCCGACAGTTGGAATGGGTGAGCAGTACTTC. Translated: CASSFPTVGMGEQYF.

The chain combines TRBV28 with TRBJ2-1, with TRBD2 as a possible D gene (5 bases). Trimming took off 3 bases at V and 6 bases at J, with 24 bases between the two ends. The CDR3 runs to 18 residues. The V gene's germline CDR1 is MDHEN and CDR2 SYDVKM. The CDR3 loop is CASSFPPDGRVRGNEQFF. CDR3 nucleotide sequence: TGTGCCAGCAGTTTCCCCCCCGACGGGCGGGTTCGAGGCAATGAGCAGTTCTTC.

This clone was seen only a few times. The chain links TRBV11-2 to TRBJ2-7, with TRBD2 identical over 16 bases. Germline-derived CDR1 and CDR2 are SGHAT and FQNNGV. Trimming cost V 6 bases and J 2 bases; bases outside gene matches: 10. The CDR3 length is 18 residues. The CDR3 DNA reads TGTGCCAGCAGGCCGATGGGACTAGCGGGAGGGAAAGCCTACGAGCAGTACTTC. This encodes CASRPMGLAGGKAYEQYF.

This clone turned up a few times. The gene calls are TRBV6-1 and TRBJ2-1, with D unclear. The CDR3 consists of 9 residues. V was trimmed by 8 bases and J by 6 bases, leaving 2 bases between them. Germline V gene lookup returns CDR1 MNHNS and CDR2 SASEGT. The CDR3 coding sequence is TGTGCCAGCCGCAATGAGCAGTTCTTC. It yields the protein CASRNEQFF.

The chain carries TRBV21-1 and TRBJ2-1; the DNA was not used to check the table's D call, TRBD2. TRBV21-1 is a pseudogene. The CDR3 has 15 residues. CDR3 sequence reads: CASSVGGGMHNEQFF. The DNA of the CDR3 is TGTGCCAGCAGCGTAGGGGGAGGGATGCACAATGAGCAGTTCTTC.

This chain links TRBV2 with TRBJ1-6, with 7 bases fitting TRBD1. Per germline, CDR1 SNHLY and CDR2 FYNNEI. V was pared by 9 bases and J by 5 bases, with 16 bases of the junction left unmatched. The CDR3 runs 17 residues. DNA for the CDR3: TGTGCCAGAACATTAATTAAGGTTAGGGGGCATAATTCACCCCTCCACTTT. This sequence encodes CARTLIKVRGHNSPLHF.

The V gene is TRBV5-5, the J gene TRBJ2-5; D is ambiguous. Germline CDR1 reads SGHKS; CDR2 reads YYEKEE (reference sequence). V was shortened by 0 bases and J by 3 bases, with 6 bases between the two germline ends. This CDR3 has 13 amino acids. The CDR3 reads CASSLGREETQYF. The CDR3 region has the DNA TGTGCCAGCAGCTTGGGTCGGGAAGAGACCCAGTACTTC.

The gene calls are TRBV2 and TRBJ2-1, with D maybe TRBD1 (6 bases). The CDR3 contains 14 residues. Germline CDR1 reads SNHLY; CDR2 reads FYNNEI. V gave up 3 bases and J gave up 4 bases, with 10 bases separating them. The CDR3 here is CASSDQGQYNEQFF. The CDR3 nucleotides read TGTGCCAGCAGTGATCAAGGACAGTACAATGAGCAGTTCTTC.

This clone has more than one count but fewer than ten. The genes are TRBV11-2 and TRBJ2-3; 9 nucleotides line up with TRBD2. The CDR3 length is 16 residues. The J segment lost 4 bases and the V segment lost 5 bases, leaving 10 bases of the junction unmatched. Germline V gene data show CDR1 as SGHAT and CDR2 as FQNNGV. The CDR3 loop reads CASSRGLARLPDTQYF. The CDR3 DNA follows: TGTGCCAGCAGCCGAGGACTAGCGAGACTACCAGATACGCAGTATTTT.

The chain combines TRBV18 with TRBJ1-3; D might be TRBD1 (5 bases). V was clipped by 2 bases and J by 6 bases, with 8 bases between them. The CDR3 is 13 amino acids. CDR1 is KGHSH, CDR2 LQKENI, per germline. Written as DNA, the CDR3 is TGTGCCAGCTCACCAAGCAGGGAAAACACCATATATTTT. Protein product: CASSPSRENTIYF.

The J gene is TRBJ2-1, the V gene TRBV7-9; D call uncertain. The length of the CDR3 is 15 residues. Germline CDR1 and CDR2: SEHNR and FQNEAQ (reference sequence). V was cut by 5 bases and J by 0 bases, with 11 bases left in between. The CDR3 coding sequence is TGTGCCAGCAGCGTAGGAGCGAGCTCCTACAATGAGCAGTTCTTC. It specifies CASSVGASSYNEQFF. The full variable domain, in which reference TRBV7-9 and TRBJ2-1 provide the parts outside the CDR3, is DTGVSQNPRHKITKRGQNVTFRCDPISEHNRLYWYRQTLGQGPEFLTYFQNEAQLEKSRLLSDRFSAERPKGSFSTLEIQRTEQGDSAMYLCASSVGASSYNEQFFGPGTRLTVL.

This clone was counted between two and nine times. Here the CDR3 DNA reads TGTGCCAGCCGGGGAGAGGGCTACACCTTC. Translation gives CASRGEGYTF. The rearrangement uses TRBV28 and TRBJ1-2, with D uncertain. CDR3 length equals 10 residues. Germline V gene data show CDR1 as MDHEN and CDR2 as SYDVKM. Trimming removed 8 bases from V and 8 bases from J, with 9 bases in between.

This clone was seen only a few times. The chain recombines TRBV28 with TRBJ2-3, with 10 bases lining up with TRBD2. The CDR3 consists of 15 residues. The germline gives CDR1 MDHEN, CDR2 SYDVKM. J was trimmed by 8 bases and V by 2 bases; bases with no gene match: 7. The CDR3, as DNA: TGTGCCAGCAGTTTAGAGGCTAGCGGGGGAGGTACGCAGTATTTT. This codes for CASSLEASGGGTQYF.

The chain joins TRBV29-1 to TRBJ1-2, with 7 bases lining up with TRBD1. Trimming at V came to 3 bases and at J to 6 bases, leaving 7 bases not matched to a gene. The V gene's germline CDR1 is SQVTM and CDR2 ANQGSEA. The CDR3 is 13 amino acids. DNA for the CDR3: TGCAGCGTTGACAACAGGGGAGCGGATGGCTACACCTTC. Translation: CSVDNRGADGYTF.

The chain combines TRBV28 with TRBJ2-7; D is unresolved. The germline CDR1 and CDR2 sequences are MDHEN and SYDVKM. The CDR3 is made up of 12 amino acids. V dropped 8 bases and J dropped 3 bases, with 11 bases sitting between them. Here the CDR3 reads CASGRWYYEQYF. For the CDR3, the DNA is TGTGCCAGCGGCCGCTGGTACTACGAGCAGTACTTC. Drawing the rest from reference TRBV28 and TRBJ2-7, the complete variable domain is DVKVTQSSRYLVKRTGEKVFLECVQDMDHENMFWYRQDPGLGLRLIYFSYDVKMKEKGDIPEGYSVSREKKERFSLILESASTNQTSMYLCASGRWYYEQYFGPGTRLTVT.